The clone carrying this TCR beta chain has just one count. Its antigen is unknown. The data were obtained in a study of cytomegalovirus exposure and HLA in healthy donors. Broader study findings: Reported results showed that the classifier diagnosed cytomegalovirus status with high specificity and sensitivity. TCR clusters originating in the first cohort tended to co-occur in the approximately 130 validation repertoires, according to a later analysis.

Only in-frame clones appear in the TCRdb table, and some are missing; sequencing was by immunoSEQ multiplex PCR. The sample lists around 300,000 clones, around 87% occurring once. Sequenced sample: PBMCs. The sequence derives from a woman under 40 in good health and CMV-seropositive.

The CDR3 nucleotides are TGTGCCAGCAGTTCAGGGTACACAGATACGCAGTATTTT. It specifies CASSSGYTDTQYF. The chain has TRBV27 and TRBJ2-3; weak D call: TRBD1 (5 bases). The CDR3 has 13 residues. V gave up 4 bases and J gave up 2 bases, with 7 bases separating them. Germline CDR1 and CDR2: MNHEY and SMNVEV (reference sequence).